Following are 11 T cell receptor beta chains from one sample sequenced in a study of CD8 T cells in Susac syndrome. Random hexamers were used to reverse transcribe the RNA input (0.5 to 1 ug). TCRdb re-derived calls from the immunoSEQ multiplex PCR reads in MiXCR, one entry per CDR3 protein. The sample includes some 400,000 distinct CDR3 sequences, approximately 85% of them seen just once. Sequenced: CD8+ T cells from PBMCs. The receptor source for this set is a human donor with multiple sclerosis.

This chain links TRBV5-1 with TRBJ1-6; D perhaps matches TRBD1 (5 bases). The germline gives CDR1 SGHRS, CDR2 YFSETQ. The CDR3 totals 14 residues. The ends were cut back, 4 bases at V and 10 bases at J, with 15 bases in the middle. The CDR3 DNA reads as TGCGCCAGCAGCGGGACGGTCTCTGAATCACCCCTCCACTTT. Translating gives CASSGTVSESPLHF.

The genes are TRBV13 and TRBJ1-1; the D is unclear. From germline, CDR1 is PRHDT and CDR2 FYEKMQ (reference sequence). This CDR3 is 12 amino acids long. Trimming took 3 bases from V and 4 from J, leaving 6 bases between them. CDR3 protein: CASSLRATEAFF. The DNA for the CDR3 is TGTGCCAGCAGCTTGAGGGCCACTGAAGCTTTCTTT.

The chain is built from TRBV13 and TRBJ2-1, with a weak D call TRBD2 (6 bases). The CDR3 is made up of 15 amino acids. Per the germline V gene, CDR1 is PRHDT and CDR2 is FYEKMQ (reference sequence). The V end lost 5 bases, the J end lost 5 bases, and 16 bases lay between the germline ends. CDR3 amino acids: CASSPGLPANNEQFF. DNA of the CDR3: TGTGCCAGCAGCCCCGGACTACCAGCAAACAATGAGCAGTTCTTC.

A few counts support this clonotype. This chain joins TRBV6-5 and TRBJ2-1; the match to TRBD1 covers 10 bases. The germline V gene encodes CDR1 MNHEY and CDR2 SVGAGI. Unmatched junction bases numbered 2, after V lost 2 bases and J lost 1 base. This CDR3 is built from 16 residues. The CDR3 loop is CASSYPGQGSYNEQFF. DNA for the CDR3: TGTGCCAGCAGTTACCCGGGACAGGGGTCCTACAATGAGCAGTTCTTC.

This clonotype was picked up one time. This chain joins TRBV5-4 and TRBJ2-7, with 7 bases aligning to TRBD1. V lost 0 bases and J lost 6; bases outside the gene matches: 6. The germline V gene has CDR1 SGHNT and CDR2 YYREEE (reference sequence). The CDR3 contains 14 residues. CDR3 amino acids: CASSLAPGQFEQYF. The CDR3 coding sequence is TGTGCCAGCAGCTTGGCTCCGGGACAGTTCGAGCAGTACTTC.

The DNA of the CDR3 is TGTGCCAGCAGTTTAAGGGGTACGGGGAATGAGCAGTTCTTC. It yields the protein CASSLRGTGNEQFF. The chain combines TRBV27 with TRBJ2-1; TRBD1 or TRBD2 may be the D gene (5 bases each). The CDR3 extends over 14 amino acids. Germline V CDR1 and CDR2: MNHEY, SMNVEV (reference sequence). V was clipped by 2 bases and J by 7 bases, with 12 bases between them.

The V and J genes are TRBV30 and TRBJ1-2; 7 nucleotides align to TRBD1. This CDR3 has 15 residues. Unmatched junction bases numbered 7, after V lost 1 base and J lost 2 bases. Germline V gene sequence: CDR1 GTSNPN, CDR2 SVGIG (reference sequence). Here the CDR3 reads CAWSAGDSLNYGYTF. DNA of the CDR3: TGTGCCTGGAGTGCGGGGGACAGCCTCAACTATGGCTACACCTTC. Complete variable domain (other parts from reference TRBV30 and TRBJ1-2): SQTIHQWPATLVQPVGSPLSLECTVEGTSNPNLYWYRQAAGRGLQLLFYSVGIGQISSEVPQNLSASRPQDRQFILSSKKLLLSDSGFYLCAWSAGDSLNYGYTFGSGTRLTVV.

The V gene is TRBV18, the J gene TRBJ1-1; D unresolved. Germline CDR1 is KGHSH and CDR2 is LQKENI. Trimming took off 8 bases at V and 1 base at J, with 11 bases between the two ends. The CDR3 contains 13 residues. The CDR3 DNA follows: TGTGCCAGCCCGGGCGGGAGGAACACTGAAGCTTTCTTT. Protein sequence: CASPGGRNTEAFF.

This chain joins TRBV20-1 and TRBJ2-1; 12 bases line up with TRBD1. The CDR3 contains 17 residues. CDR1 is DFQATT and CDR2 is SNEGSKA in the germline V gene (reference sequence). V shed 0 bases, J shed 4 bases, and the junction held 7 bases outside the gene matches. CDR3 loop: CSARDAGQGATYNEQFF. The CDR3 DNA reads TGCAGTGCTAGAGATGCGGGACAGGGGGCTACATACAATGAGCAGTTCTTC.

The DNA of the CDR3 is TGTGCCAGCAACCAGGGGGCAGCCAAAAACATTCAGTACTTC. It codes for CASNQGAAKNIQYF. The chain recombines TRBV6-1 with TRBJ2-4, with 8 bases fitting TRBD1. Germline loops: CDR1 MNHNS, CDR2 SASEGT. V was clipped by 7 bases and J by 0 bases; unmatched bases: 2. The CDR3 contains 14 residues.

This clonotype appeared a single time. This sequence joins TRBV30 and TRBJ2-3, with 9 positions matching TRBD2. V was pared by 1 base and J by 3 bases, with 5 bases of the junction left unmatched. CDR3 length equals 15 residues. Per germline, CDR1 GTSNPN and CDR2 SVGIG (reference sequence). The CDR3 DNA reads TGTGCCTGGAGTGCGGGGCTAGCGGGAACAGATACGCAGTATTTT. Translated: CAWSAGLAGTDTQYF.